This TCR beta chain was identified in a study of blood T cell repertoires in COVID-19. Turning to the study itself: Sites in the United States, Italy and Spain provided acute and convalescent COVID-19 samples. Sources were T cells, B-cell-depleted T cells, or PBMCs; the material itself was cDNA or gDNA.

This CDR3 contains 13 residues. Per germline, CDR1 SGHRS and CDR2 YFSETQ. V was clipped by 4 bases and J by 4 bases, with 9 bases between them. Some clones are missing from TCRdb's copy, which holds only in-frame ones; the method was immunoSEQ multiplex PCR. The sample lists 40,000 to 50,000 clones, 85% seen once, with 5% to 6.5% in the top ten. The J gene is TRBJ1-3, the V gene TRBV5-1; D is unclear. The source is a man over 45 with active COVID-19. Input material: peripheral blood. The CDR3 here is CASSPSQGNTIYF. The CDR3 nucleotides are TGCGCCAGCAGCCCGTCACAGGGAAACACCATATATTTT.